This TCR beta chain was captured by sequencing in a study of CD8 T cells in Susac syndrome. The CDR3 is made up of 15 amino acids. Germline CDR1 MNHEY, CDR2 SMNVEV (reference sequence). V dropped 6 bases and J dropped 2 bases, with 11 bases sitting between them. When the RNA was reverse transcribed, random hexamers were used with an input of about 0.45 to 1 ug. By means of immunoSEQ multiplex PCR, TCR beta CDR3 spanning 54 Vbeta and 13 Jbeta underwent amplification. TCRdb reanalysed the immunoSEQ multiplex PCR reads using MiXCR and keeps one entry per CDR3 protein. Of 400,000 to 550,000 distinct CDR3 sequences listed, 85% to 90% were seen once; the top ten hold about 0.12%. This clonotype was counted a few times. TCR beta sequencing covered blood CD8+ and CD4+ T cells.

This clonotype originated in a human donor with multiple sclerosis. The chain is built from TRBV27 and TRBJ1-6; D possibly corresponds to TRBD1 (6 bases). The sample consisted of CD8+ T cells from PBMCs. CDR3 sequence: CASSPRDTYNSPLHF. The CDR3 region has the DNA TGTGCCAGCAGCCCCCGGGACACCTATAATTCACCCCTCCACTTT.